Listed below are T cell receptor beta chains from one sample, sequenced in a study of blood T cell repertoires in COVID-19. The method was immunoSEQ multiplex PCR; TCRdb's version includes in-frame clones alone and lacks a portion of them. The sample contains about 160,000 clones, roughly 91% of which appear only once. Sequenced: peripheral blood. Receptor source: a woman in her 50s with acute or convalescent COVID-19. Both conserved end residues are part of each CDR3. Each record gives: J gene, clone size, V gene, CDR3 protein. Clone sizes are given selectively: once, few, many, or a class where the clone is expanded.

TRBJ1-5 . TRBV18 CASSPTGDQPQHF
TRBJ1-2 . TRBV29-1 CSVEDPEVLWGYTF
TRBJ2-3 . TRBV14 CASSQNPVRVARTDTQYF
TRBJ1-5 once TRBV29-1 CSVGGEGQPQHF
TRBJ1-2 . TRBV27 CASSSPGKWGYTF
TRBJ2-1 . TRBV28 CASSLSGEQFF
TRBJ1-4 . TRBV6-6 CASRKQVAGEKLFF
TRBJ1-6 . TRBV30 CAWRLDYNSPLHF
TRBJ1-4 . TRBV3-1/TRBV3-2 CASSQGPGGGEKLFF
TRBJ2-1 . TRBV6-5 CASSSERRQFF
TRBJ1-6 once TRBV3-1/TRBV3-2 CASSPQGYNSPLHF
TRBJ2-2 . TRBV3-1/TRBV3-2 CASSHRVTGELFF
TRBJ1-1 . TRBV4-1 CASSRIQGTEAFF
TRBJ1-5 . TRBV19 CASSIGGPAAPYQPQHF
TRBJ1-2 . TRBV27 CASSFAGERYGYTF
TRBJ2-5 . TRBV11-2 CASSSPDRGGTQYF
TRBJ2-7 once TRBV27 CASRGQGAIEQYF
TRBJ1-1 . TRBV7-9 CASSLQGFGTEAFF
TRBJ1-3 . TRBV12-2 CASRLHLPTGHLSSGNTIYF
TRBJ2-1 . TRBV4-3 CASSPTGGKGRNEQFF
TRBJ1-4 . TRBV5-1 CASATGATTNEKLFF
TRBJ2-5 . TRBV7-6 CASSEDPGQQETQYF
TRBJ2-2 . TRBV19 CASSIPSNIGTGELFF